This entry describes one TCR beta chain. Its antigen is unidentified. The data were taken from a study of cytomegalovirus exposure and HLA in healthy donors. Study-wide findings and caveats: TCR beta chains numbering more than 150 were designated cytomegalovirus-associated. According to a later analysis, donors in an Asian-associated ancestry cluster reportedly had fewer N-insertions than the roughly 670-donor mean. Reports indicate that TCR beta sequences accurately predicted the HLA-A and HLA-B alleles of most subjects.

Primers for the PCR totalled 60 Vbeta and 13 Jbeta. Clones were read by immunoSEQ multiplex PCR, and TCRdb kept only the in-frame ones, dropping some. Here the sample spans about 130,000 clones, about 80% being singletons. The clonotype comes from a man aged 25-40 years in good health and CMV-seronegative. Sequencing input: PBMCs.

CDR3 sequence reads: CASSLGGQGGTQYF. In DNA form, the CDR3 reads TGTGCCAGCAGTTTAGGGGGACAGGGGGGGACGCAGTATTTT. The chain has TRBV28 and TRBJ2-3, with 11 bases aligning to TRBD1. Germline V gene data show CDR1 as MDHEN and CDR2 as SYDVKM. The CDR3 runs to 14 residues. Trimming at V came to 2 bases and at J to 9 bases, leaving 4 bases not matched to a gene.